The T cell receptor (beta chain) described here comes from a study of blood T cell repertoires in COVID-19 (dated by TCRdb to the early 2020s). About the investigation overall: The collaborator samples originated in the United States, Italy and Spain and spanned the acute and convalescent phases of COVID-19. Where HLA class I and class II types were available, the types were taken from metadata supplied by the sample provider, not from assay-based typing. The repertoires were released in a freely available public database intended as a resource for research on the immune response to SARS-CoV-2. Samples were obtained from the ongoing ImmuneRACE study (first 160 participants) and from some 1,200 subjects provided by 6 global collaborators. A de-identified subject ID, COVID-19 status, age in years and sex were almost always included in the sample metadata. The material from the prospective study consisted of cDNA or gDNA derived from T cells, B-cell-depleted T cells, or PBMCs. Subjects who had been exposed to COVID-19, were actively infected with it, or had recovered from it provided the deeply sampled blood TCRbeta repertoires that made up the dataset.

Notes on this clone: Which antigen it targets is not known. Base qualities are not provided; no much larger clone lies one nucleotide away.

At one collaborating source in Seattle, patients were enrolled during active infection and were followed longitudinally through the course of disease. Whole blood was collected in K2EDTA tubes by collaborating institutions according to the institutions' own protocols. For TCRbeta analysis, collaborators shipped samples as frozen whole blood, isolated PBMCs, or DNA extracted from either of those sample types. CDR1 and CDR2 were assigned from the germline V gene (reference sequence) as MNHEY and SMNVEV. The CDR3 measures 14 amino acids from cysteine to phenylalanine. The kept DNA is CDR3 alone, 42 bases in frame from the first base. At the junction V is shortened by 4 bases and J by 0 bases, with 7 bases in between. Overall results and qualifications from the work: Clinical and demographic metadata were provided uncurated, with the amount varying by source and participant.

TCRbeta CDR3 regions were amplified from genomic DNA using the immunoSEQ Assay, a bias-controlled multiplex PCR. As for the original processing: Within the assay, amplification of reference gene primers was used to estimate how many nucleated cells each sample contained. To quantify the absolute abundance of each unique TCRbeta CDR3 rearrangement, sequence reads were collapsed and filtered. For each sample, productive Simpson clonality was calculated by taking the square root of Simpson's diversity index across productive rearrangements. The immuneACCESS repertoire file appears here via TCRdb, limited to in-frame rearrangements. These files lack a portion of the clones; in checked studies, under half of the deficit traces to unresolved V genes, and the cause of the others is not known. The V and J calls and the clone size are those of that table, but D and trimming were determined from the DNA. The sample includes under 200,000 clones, with roughly 91% observed a single time. The ten largest clones take up around 5.1% of the sample.

The V and J segments used are TRBV27 and TRBJ1-3; no confident D gene assignment can be made. Sequencing was performed on peripheral blood. The receptor was derived from a man aged 18 to 29 with COVID-19, enrolled during active disease. CDR3 reads: CASSSGGSGNTIYF. The DNA is as follows: TGTGCCAGCAGTTCGGGAGGCTCTGGAAACACCATATATTTT.